The 21 T cell receptor beta chains in this list originate from one sample, sequenced in a study of T cells after yellow fever vaccination. TCRdb called the 5' RACE reads again in MiXCR, with one record for every CDR3 protein. Of around 600,000 distinct CDR3 sequences in the sample, around an eighth were seen once. This specimen consisted of PBMCs, obtained on the day of the yellow fever booster vaccination. The receptors stem from a man aged 25 to 40 who received the YFV17D yellow fever vaccine.

This clonotype appeared a few times. The rearrangement links TRBV30 to TRBJ2-7; no firm D call. Trimming took 4 bases from V and 3 from J, leaving 10 bases between them. Germline CDR1 and CDR2: GTSNPN and SVGIG (reference sequence). This CDR3 contains 12 residues. The chain's CDR3 is CAWKVSNYEQYF. Here the CDR3 DNA reads TGTGCCTGGAAAGTGAGTAACTACGAGCAGTACTTC.

The rearrangement uses TRBV20-1 and TRBJ2-1; TRBD1 agrees at 7 bases. CDR3 size: 13 residues. Trimming at V came to 4 bases and at J to 1 base, leaving 1 base not matched to a gene. Germline-derived CDR1 and CDR2 are DFQATT and SNEGSKA (reference sequence). The CDR3 bases are TGCAGTGCTAAGACAGGGTCCTACAATGAGCAGTTCTTC. It codes for CSAKTGSYNEQFF.

The rearrangement joins TRBV21-1 to TRBJ2-2; the table's TRBD2 call for D was not verified on the DNA. TRBV21-1 is termed a pseudogene. CDR3 length equals 15 residues. This chain's CDR3 is CASSKRTSEAGELFF. In nucleotides, the CDR3 is TGTGCCAGCAGCAAACGGACTAGCGAAGCCGGGGAGCTGTTTTTT.

This clonotype was detected only a few times. The chain recombines TRBV28 with TRBJ2-5; 9 bases are a match to TRBD2. CDR1 and CDR2 from the germline V gene are MDHEN and SYDVKM. After removal of 6 bases from V and 4 bases from J, the junction contained 15 bases not matched to a gene. The CDR3 sequence is 17 residues long. CDR3 DNA: TGTGCCAGCAGCAGGGTCGGTTTAGGCGGGGGGGGAGAGACCCAGTACTTC. It specifies CASSRVGLGGGGETQYF.

V usage is TRBV7-3 and J usage is TRBJ2-3; weak D call: TRBD2 (5 bases). CDR3 size: 14 residues. Germline V CDR1 and CDR2: SGHTA, FQGTGA. Trimming stripped 4 bases from V and 2 bases from J, with 10 bases between. CDR3 sequence (DNA): TGTGCCAGCAGCTCCGGACTCCACACAGATACGCAGTATTTT. Amino acids: CASSSGLHTDTQYF. Variable domain in full (rest from reference TRBV7-3 and TRBJ2-3): GAGVSQTPSNKVTEKGKYVELRCDPISGHTALYWYRQSLGQGPEFLIYFQGTGAADDSGLPNDRFFAVRPEGSVSTLKIQRTERGDSAVYLCASSSGLHTDTQYFGPGTRLTVL.

This clonotype has only a few counts. This sequence joins TRBV29-1 and TRBJ1-1; tentatively, D is TRBD1 (5 bases). The V gene lost 5 bases and the J gene lost 0 bases, with 16 bases spanning the gap. Germline CDR1 is SQVTM and CDR2 is ANQGSEA. The CDR3 covers 15 residues. CDR3 DNA sequence: TGCAGCGTTACTTTCTTGACAGAGATGAACACTGAAGCTTTCTTT. Protein product: CSVTFLTEMNTEAFF.

The chain carries TRBV9 and TRBJ1-2; 10 positions agree with TRBD1. The J segment lost 3 bases and the V segment lost 0 bases, leaving 2 bases of the junction unmatched. Germline V gene lookup returns CDR1 SGDLS and CDR2 YYNGEE. The CDR3 length is 15 residues. The CDR3 protein is CASSVVGQGDYGYTF. The CDR3, as DNA: TGTGCCAGCAGCGTAGTCGGACAGGGGGACTATGGCTACACCTTC.

The V and J genes are TRBV24-1 and TRBJ1-1; the D is unclear. The germline gives CDR1 KGHDR, CDR2 SFDVKD. V was shortened by 9 bases and J by 8 bases, with 15 bases between the two germline ends. CDR3 length: 12 residues. CDR3 amino acids: CATGNFGGEAFF. The CDR3 DNA sequence: TGTGCCACCGGAAACTTTGGAGGGGAAGCTTTCTTT.

This clonotype has a handful of counts. This chain connects TRBV12-3 or TRBV12-4 to TRBJ2-6; no reliable D call. The CDR3 is 17 residues long. Trimming pared 6 bases from V and 4 bases from J, leaving 19 bases between. In DNA form, the CDR3 reads TGTGCCAGCAGGATGCCAAGTCCCGGTGCCGGGGCCAACGTCCTGACTTTC. This encodes CASRMPSPGAGANVLTF.

This clonotype occurred a few times. The chain has TRBV20-1 and TRBJ2-1; 8 positions agree with TRBD2. Trimming removed 1 base from V and 1 base from J; junction bases left unmatched: 9. The CDR3 is made up of 17 amino acids. Germline loops: CDR1 DFQATT, CDR2 SNEGSKA (reference sequence). CDR3 in amino acids: CSARVSEAGGSYNEQFF. Here the CDR3 DNA reads TGCAGTGCTAGAGTATCCGAGGCGGGAGGTTCCTACAATGAGCAGTTCTTC.

This sequence joins TRBV19 and TRBJ1-5; tentatively, D is TRBD1 (6 bases). V lost 6 bases to trimming and J lost 3 bases, with 15 bases between them. Germline CDR1 and CDR2: LNHDA and SQIVND (reference sequence). The CDR3 consists of 15 residues. The CDR3 loop is CASSPPGHPNQPQHF. CDR3 nucleotides: TGTGCCAGTAGCCCACCGGGACACCCCAATCAGCCCCAGCATTTT.

This clonotype occurred many times. The gene calls are TRBV27 and TRBJ2-2; possible D gene TRBD2, 6 bases. The V gene's germline CDR1 is MNHEY and CDR2 SMNVEV (reference sequence). Deletions cut 6 bases from V and 2 bases from J, with 19 bases between. The CDR3 extends over 17 amino acids. CDR3 sequence: CASSPQAGPFNTGELFF. CDR3 sequence (DNA): TGTGCCAGCAGCCCCCAGGCGGGACCTTTCAACACCGGGGAGCTGTTTTTT.

This clonotype was observed at least ten times. This chain connects TRBV29-1 to TRBJ2-1; 9 bases fit TRBD2. Trimming cost V 4 bases and J 16 bases; bases outside gene matches: 5. CDR3 length equals 10 residues. CDR1 SQVTM and CDR2 ANQGSEA come from the germline V gene. CDR3 coding DNA: TGCAGCGTTGGGACTAGCGAATTTTTCTTC. It codes for CSVGTSEFFF.

This CDR3 is CASSLLARGEETQYF. In DNA, the CDR3 is TGCGCCAGCAGCTTGCTGGCCAGGGGAGAGGAGACCCAGTACTTC. The rearrangement joins TRBV5-1 to TRBJ2-5, with D possibly matching TRBD1 (6 bases). The length of the CDR3 is 15 residues. The germline gives CDR1 SGHRS, CDR2 YFSETQ. Trimming pared 1 base from V and 5 bases from J, leaving 15 bases between.

This clonotype showed up many times. This chain uses TRBV7-9 with TRBJ2-7; D may be TRBD2 (5 bases). Germline V lookup: CDR1 SEHNR, CDR2 FQNEAQ (reference sequence). CDR3 length: 13 residues. Deletions cut 7 bases from V and 5 bases from J, with 15 bases between. The CDR3 spells CASTFKGSDEQYF. The CDR3 DNA reads as TGTGCCAGCACCTTTAAGGGTAGCGACGAGCAGTACTTC.

The chain recombines TRBV21-1 with TRBJ2-7; the D segment call TRBD2 is taken from the table without a DNA check. TRBV21-1 is marked as a pseudogene. There are 16 residues in the CDR3. CDR3 in amino acids: CASSSPGTSGRYEQYF. The CDR3 DNA reads TGTGCCAGCAGCTCCCCCGGGACTAGCGGGAGGTACGAGCAGTACTTC.

The chain is built from TRBV19 and TRBJ2-3; D is unclear. The CDR3 is made up of 13 amino acids. Trimming left V 4 bases short and J 6 bases short, with 11 bases between. Germline assignment: CDR1 LNHDA and CDR2 SQIVND (reference sequence). CDR3 DNA sequence: TGTGCCAGTAGTAGGGCGGATCTGGATACGCAGTATTTT. It specifies CASSRADLDTQYF.

This clonotype occurred a few times. The J gene is TRBJ1-4, the V gene TRBV12-3 or TRBV12-4, with D maybe TRBD1 (5 bases). The length of the CDR3 is 15 residues. Between the trimmed V and J ends, which lost 7 bases and 8 bases, there was a span of 20 bases. This CDR3 reads CASTPGGARGEKLFF. The CDR3 DNA sequence: TGTGCCAGCACCCCGGGTGGGGCCCGTGGGGAAAAACTGTTTTTT.

The chain links TRBV5-4 to TRBJ2-1; D unresolved. CDR3 length: 14 residues. The V end was cut by 0 bases, the J end by 8 bases, with 12 bases between. Germline CDR1 and CDR2: SGHNT and YYREEE (reference sequence). CDR3 DNA: TGTGCCAGCAGCTTGGGGGGAAGGGATGATGAGCAGTTCTTC. It yields the protein CASSLGGRDDEQFF.

This clonotype is a singleton in its sample. The chain uses TRBV5-1 and TRBJ2-5, with 7 bases that match TRBD1. V was clipped by 2 bases and J by 0 bases; unmatched bases: 4. The germline V gene has CDR1 SGHRS and CDR2 YFSETQ. This CDR3 is 15 amino acids long. This CDR3 is CASSFRDSHQETQYF. The CDR3 DNA reads TGCGCCAGCAGCTTCCGGGACAGCCACCAAGAGACCCAGTACTTC.

The gene calls are TRBV5-6 and TRBJ2-6, with D perhaps TRBD2 (5 bases). V lost 1 base, J lost 0 bases, and 14 bases lay in between. CDR1 and CDR2 (germline): SGHDT, YYEEEE. This CDR3 is 18 amino acids long. CDR3 region: CASSLFRLFNSGANVLTF. In DNA form, the CDR3 reads TGTGCCAGCAGCTTGTTCCGACTATTCAACTCTGGGGCCAACGTCCTGACTTTC.